This TCR beta chain originates from a study of blood T cell repertoires in COVID-19. Study summary: The study drew acute and convalescent COVID-19 samples from the United States, Italy and Spain. T cells, B-cell-depleted T cells, or PBMCs provided the cDNA or gDNA that served as material.

The V segment lost 4 bases and the J segment 6 bases; nucleotides outside the gene matches: 9. This CDR3 is built from 15 residues. The germline gives CDR1 SGHVS, CDR2 FNYEAQ. Original analysis: Reference gene primers were amplified, and this amplification served to estimate nucleated cell counts. Assay used: immunoSEQ multiplex PCR; TCRdb lists only in-frame clones, some missing. V, J and clone size reflect that table, while D and trimming were determined from the DNA. The profile covers 280,000 or so clones, with 83% appearing a single time and roughly 9.4% taken by the ten largest. This clonotype was sampled from a woman in her forties or fifties who had recovered from COVID-19. The rearrangement links TRBV7-6 to TRBJ1-5; 7 bases are a match to TRBD1. Source material: peripheral blood. The CDR3 nucleotides are TGTGCCAGCAGCTCGGGTGACAGGGAAGGTCAGCCCCAGCATTTT. Residues: CASSSGDREGQPQHF.